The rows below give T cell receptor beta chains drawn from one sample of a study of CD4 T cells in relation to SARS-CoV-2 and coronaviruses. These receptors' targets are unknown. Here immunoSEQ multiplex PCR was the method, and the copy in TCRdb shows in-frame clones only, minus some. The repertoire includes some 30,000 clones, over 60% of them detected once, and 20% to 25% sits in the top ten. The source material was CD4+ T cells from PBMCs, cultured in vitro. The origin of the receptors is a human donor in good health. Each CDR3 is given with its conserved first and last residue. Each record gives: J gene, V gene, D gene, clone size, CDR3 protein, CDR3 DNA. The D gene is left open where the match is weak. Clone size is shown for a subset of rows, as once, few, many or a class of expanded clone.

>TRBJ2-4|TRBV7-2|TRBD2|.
CASSSFLVAGGLAKNIQYF
TGTGCCAGCAGCTCCTTTTTGGTAGCGGGGGGGCTGGCCAAAAACATTCAGTACTTC
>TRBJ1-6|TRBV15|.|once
CATSSVWARGGNSPLHF
TGTGCCACCAGCAGCGTTTGGGCCCGTGGGGGTAATTCACCCCTCCACTTT
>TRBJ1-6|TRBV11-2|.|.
CASSLRRPDNSPLHF
TGTGCCAGCAGCTTACGCAGGCCCGATAATTCACCCCTCCACTTT
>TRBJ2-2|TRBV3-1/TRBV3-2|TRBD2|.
CASSQLTSGIYGELFF
TGTGCCAGCAGCCAGTTGACTAGCGGGATCTACGGGGAGCTGTTTTTT
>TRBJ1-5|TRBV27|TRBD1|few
CASSPGQGWQPQHF
TGTGCCAGCAGTCCCGGACAGGGCTGGCAGCCCCAGCATTTT
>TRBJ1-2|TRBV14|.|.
CASSQEGAGYGYTF
TGTGCCAGCAGCCAAGAGGGGGCGGGCTATGGCTACACCTTC
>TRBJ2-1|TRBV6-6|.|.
CASSPPRGIAEDNEQFF
TGTGCCAGCAGTCCCCCCCGGGGGATAGCGGAAGATAATGAGCAGTTCTTC
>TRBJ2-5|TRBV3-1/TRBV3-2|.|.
CASSQGTPSRETQYF
TGTGCCAGCAGCCAAGGCACTCCAAGTCGTGAGACCCAGTACTTC
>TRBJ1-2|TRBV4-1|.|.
CASSQDGQLYGYTF
TGCGCCAGCAGCCAAGACGGACAGCTCTATGGCTACACCTTC
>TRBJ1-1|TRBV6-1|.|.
CASSEAPSGLRAFF
TGTGCCAGCAGTGAAGCGCCGAGTGGTCTTCGTGCTTTCTTT
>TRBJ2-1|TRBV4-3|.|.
CASSQGRGGYNEQFF
TGCGCCAGCAGCCAAGGAAGGGGGGGATACAATGAGCAGTTCTTC
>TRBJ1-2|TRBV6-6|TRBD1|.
CASSYSSTGGQGYTF
TGTGCCAGCAGTTACTCCTCGACAGGGGGCCAGGGCTACACCTTC
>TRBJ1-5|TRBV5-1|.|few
CASSLGGGDQPQHF
TGCGCCAGCAGCTTGGGGGGGGGAGATCAGCCCCAGCATTTT
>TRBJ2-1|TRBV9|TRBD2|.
CASSVGGRGLAGNEQFF
TGTGCCAGCAGCGTAGGGGGTCGGGGACTAGCCGGCAATGAGCAGTTCTTC
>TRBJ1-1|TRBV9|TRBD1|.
CASSVEGQGVAEAFF
TGTGCCAGCAGCGTAGAGGGACAGGGGGTCGCTGAAGCTTTCTTT
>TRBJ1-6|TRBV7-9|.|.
CASSPDSSPLHF
TGTGCCAGCAGCCCGGACAGTTCACCCCTCCACTTT
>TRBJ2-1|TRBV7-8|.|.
CASNSAGPLYNEQFF
TGTGCCAGCAACTCGGCGGGACCCCTTTACAATGAGCAGTTCTTC
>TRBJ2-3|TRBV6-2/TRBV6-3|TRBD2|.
CASSYLGLAGTDTQYF
TGTGCCAGCAGTTACTTGGGACTAGCGGGCACAGATACGCAGTATTTT
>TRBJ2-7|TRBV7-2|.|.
CASSLVSIGFYEQYF
TGTGCCAGCAGCTTAGTGTCAATAGGGTTTTACGAGCAGTACTTC
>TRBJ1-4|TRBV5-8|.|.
CASSPPHQHNEKLFF
TGTGCCAGCAGCCCCCCACACCAACATAATGAAAAACTGTTTTTT
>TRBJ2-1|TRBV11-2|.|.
CASSSEARRLDEQFF
TGTGCCAGCAGCTCAGAGGCCAGGAGGTTGGATGAGCAGTTCTTC